This T cell receptor (beta chain) was recovered during a study of OX40 agonist ivuxolimab in advanced cancers. Study-level information: Ivuxolimab is an agonistic anti-OX40 (CD134) antibody, and patients were treated with it.

The method was immunoSEQ multiplex PCR; TCRdb's version includes in-frame clones alone and lacks a portion of them. The sample lists around 60,000 clones; about 91% were seen once. General study results and limits: The CD4+ and CD8+ T cells in the blood had expanded clonally by week 6 at 0.1 to 3.0 mg/kg.

The ends lost 3 bases at V and 5 bases at J; junction bases unmatched: 12. The CDR3 totals 17 residues. Per the germline V gene, CDR1 is MNHEY and CDR2 is SMNVEV (reference sequence). For this clone: The target antigen is unknown.

The receptor was derived from an adult with an advanced solid tumor such as melanoma, head and neck, liver or kidney cancer. The genes are TRBV27 and TRBJ2-3; 9 positions match TRBD2. The sample was CD4+ or CD8+ T cells sorted from blood, taken in a trial of the OX40 agonist ivuxolimab. The CDR3 loop is CASSFSSGREGIDTQYF. The CDR3 DNA follows: TGTGCCAGCAGTTTTTCGTCGGGGCGGGAGGGGATAGATACGCAGTATTTT.